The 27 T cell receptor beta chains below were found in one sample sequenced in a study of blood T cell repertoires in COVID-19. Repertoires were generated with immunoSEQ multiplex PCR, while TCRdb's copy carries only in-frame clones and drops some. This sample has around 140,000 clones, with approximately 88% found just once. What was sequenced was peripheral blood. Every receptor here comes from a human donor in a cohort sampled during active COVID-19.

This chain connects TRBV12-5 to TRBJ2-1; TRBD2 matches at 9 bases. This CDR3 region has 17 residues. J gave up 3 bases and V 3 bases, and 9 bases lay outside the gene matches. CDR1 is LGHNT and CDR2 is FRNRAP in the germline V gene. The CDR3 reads CASGLGTSTTHYNEQFF. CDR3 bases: TGTGCTAGTGGTTTAGGGACTAGCACAACTCACTACAATGAGCAGTTCTTC.

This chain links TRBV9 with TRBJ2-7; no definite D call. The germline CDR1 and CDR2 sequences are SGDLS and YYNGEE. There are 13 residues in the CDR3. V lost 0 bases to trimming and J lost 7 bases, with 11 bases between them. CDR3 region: CASSVDPVSEQYF. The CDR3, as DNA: TGTGCCAGCAGCGTAGACCCCGTCAGTGAGCAGTACTTC. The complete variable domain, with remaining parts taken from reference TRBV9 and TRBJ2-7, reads DSGVTQTPKHLITATGQRVTLRCSPRSGDLSVYWYQQSLDQGLQFLIQYYNGEERAKGNILERFSAQQFPDLHSELNLSSLELGDSALYFCASSVDPVSEQYFGPGTRLTVT.

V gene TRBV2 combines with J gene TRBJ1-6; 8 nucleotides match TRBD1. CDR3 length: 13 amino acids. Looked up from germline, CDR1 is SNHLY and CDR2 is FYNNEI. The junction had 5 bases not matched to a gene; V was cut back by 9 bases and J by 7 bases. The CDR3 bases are TGTGCCAGGCGCGGACAGGGAAATTCACCCCTCCACTTT. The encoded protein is CARRGQGNSPLHF.

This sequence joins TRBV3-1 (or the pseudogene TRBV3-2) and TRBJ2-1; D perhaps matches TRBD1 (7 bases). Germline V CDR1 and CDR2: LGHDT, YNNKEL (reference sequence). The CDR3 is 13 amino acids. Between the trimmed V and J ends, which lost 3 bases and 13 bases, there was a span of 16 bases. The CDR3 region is CASSQGRGVSQFF. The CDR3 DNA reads TGTGCCAGCAGCCAGGGCAGGGGGGTCTCCCAGTTCTTC.

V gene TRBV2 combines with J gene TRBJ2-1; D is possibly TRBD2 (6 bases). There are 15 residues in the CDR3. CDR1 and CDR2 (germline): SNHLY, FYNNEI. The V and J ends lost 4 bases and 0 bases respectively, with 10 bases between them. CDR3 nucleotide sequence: TGTGCCAGCAGTGCTGATAGCGGCTCCTACAATGAGCAGTTCTTC. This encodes CASSADSGSYNEQFF.

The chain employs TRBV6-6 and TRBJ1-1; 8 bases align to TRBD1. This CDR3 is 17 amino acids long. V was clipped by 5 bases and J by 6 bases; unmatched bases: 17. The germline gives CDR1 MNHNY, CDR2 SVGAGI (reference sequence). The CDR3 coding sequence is TGTGCCAGCAGTCCTAAGACAGGGGCCTTGGGAGCCGCTGAAGCTTTCTTT. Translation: CASSPKTGALGAAEAFF.

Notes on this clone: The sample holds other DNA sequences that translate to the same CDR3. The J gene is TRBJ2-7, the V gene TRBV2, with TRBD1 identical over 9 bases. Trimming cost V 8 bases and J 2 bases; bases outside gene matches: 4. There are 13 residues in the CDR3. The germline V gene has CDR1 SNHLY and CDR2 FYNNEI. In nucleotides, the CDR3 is TGTGCCAGCCGGACAGGGGTCCCCTACGAGCAGTACTTC. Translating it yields CASRTGVPYEQYF.

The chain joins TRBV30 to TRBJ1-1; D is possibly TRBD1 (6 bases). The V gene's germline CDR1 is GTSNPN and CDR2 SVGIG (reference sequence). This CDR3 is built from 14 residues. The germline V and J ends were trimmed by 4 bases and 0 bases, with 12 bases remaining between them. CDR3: CAWTQGVMNTEAFF. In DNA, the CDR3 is TGTGCCTGGACACAGGGAGTTATGAACACTGAAGCTTTCTTT.

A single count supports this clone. CDR3 sequence (DNA): TGTGCCAGCAGTGCAGGGGACAGGGTCTTTGCAACTAATGAAAAACTGTTTTTT. Amino acid sequence: CASSAGDRVFATNEKLFF. V usage is TRBV28 and J usage is TRBJ1-4; 9 bases agree with TRBD1. Germline V gene lookup returns CDR1 MDHEN and CDR2 SYDVKM. This CDR3 comprises 18 residues. J was trimmed by 0 bases and V by 5 bases; bases with no gene match: 10.

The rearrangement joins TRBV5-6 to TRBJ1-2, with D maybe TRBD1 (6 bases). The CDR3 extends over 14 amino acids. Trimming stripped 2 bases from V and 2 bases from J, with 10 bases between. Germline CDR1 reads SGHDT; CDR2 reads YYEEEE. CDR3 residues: CASSLNGQNYGYTF. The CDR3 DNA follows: TGTGCCAGCAGCTTAAACGGACAGAACTATGGCTACACCTTC.

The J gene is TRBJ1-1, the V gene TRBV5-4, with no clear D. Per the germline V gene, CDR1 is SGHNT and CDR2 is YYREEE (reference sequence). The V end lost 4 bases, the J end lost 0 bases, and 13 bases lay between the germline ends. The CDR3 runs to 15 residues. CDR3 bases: TGTGCCAGCAGCACAGCGGGAGACCTGAACACTGAAGCTTTCTTT. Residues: CASSTAGDLNTEAFF.

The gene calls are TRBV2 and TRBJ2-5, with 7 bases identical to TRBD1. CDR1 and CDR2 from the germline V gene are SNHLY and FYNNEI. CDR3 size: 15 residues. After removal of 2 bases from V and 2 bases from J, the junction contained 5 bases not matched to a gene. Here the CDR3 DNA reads TGTGCCAGCAGTGAAAGGGGACAGAGGCAAGAGACCCAGTACTTC. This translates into CASSERGQRQETQYF.

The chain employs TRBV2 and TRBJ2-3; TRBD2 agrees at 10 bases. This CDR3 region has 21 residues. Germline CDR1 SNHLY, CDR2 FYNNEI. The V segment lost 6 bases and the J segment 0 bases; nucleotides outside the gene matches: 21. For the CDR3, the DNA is TGTGCCAGCAGCGTATCTAATCTAGCGGGGGACCCGGACACTAGCACAGATACGCAGTATTTT. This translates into CASSVSNLAGDPDTSTDTQYF.

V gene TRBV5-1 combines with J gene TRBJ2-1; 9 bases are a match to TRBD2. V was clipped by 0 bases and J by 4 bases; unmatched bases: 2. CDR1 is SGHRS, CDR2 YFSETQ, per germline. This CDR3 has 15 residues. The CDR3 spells CASSLDSGSYNEQFF. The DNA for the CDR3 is TGCGCCAGCAGCTTGGATAGCGGGAGTTACAATGAGCAGTTCTTC.

The CDR3 DNA reads as TGTGCCAGTAACCCATCACCAGGGGAGGGATACGAGCAGTACTTC. Its translation: CASNPSPGEGYEQYF. The chain employs TRBV19 and TRBJ2-7; D is perhaps TRBD2 (7 bases). Germline V gene lookup returns CDR1 LNHDA and CDR2 SQIVND (reference sequence). This CDR3 contains 15 residues. Trimming took 7 bases from V and 4 from J, leaving 20 bases between them.

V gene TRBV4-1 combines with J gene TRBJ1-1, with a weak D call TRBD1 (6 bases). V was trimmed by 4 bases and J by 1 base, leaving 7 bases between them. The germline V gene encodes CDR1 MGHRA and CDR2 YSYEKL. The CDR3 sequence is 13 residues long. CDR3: CASSPQGNTEAFF. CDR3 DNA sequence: TGCGCCAGCAGCCCACAGGGGAACACTGAAGCTTTCTTT.

The CDR3 bases are TGTGCCAGCAGTTACGATGGGACAGGGATCTACGAGCAGTACTTC. It encodes CASSYDGTGIYEQYF. The V call is TRBV6-5, the J call TRBJ2-7; 9 bases fit TRBD1. This CDR3 is built from 15 residues. Germline trimming cut 2 bases from V and 3 bases from J; bases unmatched to any gene: 5. The germline V gene encodes CDR1 MNHEY and CDR2 SVGAGI.

The DNA for the CDR3 is TGCGCCAGCAGCCAAGAAACGGAGAGCTCCTACAATGAGCAGTTCTTC. Its protein product is CASSQETESSYNEQFF. J is TRBJ2-1 and V is TRBV4-1; the D is unclear. Germline CDR1 and CDR2: MGHRA and YSYEKL. The CDR3 has 16 residues. V was shortened by 0 bases and J by 0 bases, with 9 bases between the two germline ends.

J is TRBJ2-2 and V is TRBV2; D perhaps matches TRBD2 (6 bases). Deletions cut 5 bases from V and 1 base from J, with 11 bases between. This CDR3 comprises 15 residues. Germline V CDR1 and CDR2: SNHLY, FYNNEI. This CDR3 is CASSRTGENTGELFF. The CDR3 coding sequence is TGTGCCAGCAGTAGGACGGGAGAGAACACCGGGGAGCTGTTTTTT.

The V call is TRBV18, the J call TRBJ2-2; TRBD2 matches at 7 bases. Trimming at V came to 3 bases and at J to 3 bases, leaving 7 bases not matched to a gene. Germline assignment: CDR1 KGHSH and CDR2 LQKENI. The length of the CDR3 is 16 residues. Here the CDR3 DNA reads TGTGCCAGCTCACCTGCGCTAGCGGAGCACACCGGGGAGCTGTTTTTT. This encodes CASSPALAEHTGELFF.

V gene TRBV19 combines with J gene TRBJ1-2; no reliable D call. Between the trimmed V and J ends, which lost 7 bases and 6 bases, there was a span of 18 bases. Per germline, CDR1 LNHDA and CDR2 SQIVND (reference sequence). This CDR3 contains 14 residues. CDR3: CASNGFPRVDGYTF. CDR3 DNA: TGTGCCAGTAATGGGTTTCCGAGGGTGGATGGCTACACCTTC.

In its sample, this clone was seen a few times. The CDR3 nucleotides are TGTGCCAGTAGTTTCACCGGGACAGGGGGGTACACTGAAGCTTTCTTT. Its translation is CASSFTGTGGYTEAFF. The chain joins TRBV19 to TRBJ1-1, with 11 positions matching TRBD1. V lost 5 bases to trimming and J lost 3 bases; unmatched junction nucleotides: 8. Germline V lookup: CDR1 LNHDA, CDR2 SQIVND (reference sequence). This CDR3 region has 16 residues. Filled out from reference TRBV19 and TRBJ1-1, the complete variable domain reads DGGITQSPKYLFRKEGQNVTLSCEQNLNHDAMYWYRQDPGQGLRLIYYSQIVNDFQKGDIAEGYSVSREKKESFPLTVTSAQKNPTAFYLCASSFTGTGGYTEAFFGQGTRLTVV.

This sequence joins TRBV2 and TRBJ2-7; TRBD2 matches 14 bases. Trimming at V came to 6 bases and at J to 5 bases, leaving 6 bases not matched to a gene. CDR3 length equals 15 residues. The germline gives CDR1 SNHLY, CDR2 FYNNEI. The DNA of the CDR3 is TGTGCCAGCAGCTTCGGGACTAGCGGGAGACACGAGCAGTACGTC. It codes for CASSFGTSGRHEQYV.

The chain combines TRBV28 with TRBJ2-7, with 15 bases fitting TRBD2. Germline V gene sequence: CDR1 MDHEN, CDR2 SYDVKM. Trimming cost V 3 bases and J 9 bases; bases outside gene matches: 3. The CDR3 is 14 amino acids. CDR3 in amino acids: CASSFGTSGGMQYF. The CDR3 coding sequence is TGTGCCAGCAGTTTCGGGACTAGCGGGGGGATGCAGTACTTC.

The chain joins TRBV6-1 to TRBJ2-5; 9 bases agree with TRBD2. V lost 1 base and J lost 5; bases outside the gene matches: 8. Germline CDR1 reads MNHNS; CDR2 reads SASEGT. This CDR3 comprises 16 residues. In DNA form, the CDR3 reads TGTGCCAGCAGTGAAGACCTAGCGGGGCCCAGGGAGACCCAGTACTTC. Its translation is CASSEDLAGPRETQYF.

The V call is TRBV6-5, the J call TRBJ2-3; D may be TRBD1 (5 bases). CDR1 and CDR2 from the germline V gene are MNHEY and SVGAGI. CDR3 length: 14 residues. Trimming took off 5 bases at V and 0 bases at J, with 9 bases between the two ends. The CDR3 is CASSIRTSTDTQYF. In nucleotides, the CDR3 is TGTGCCAGCAGTATCCGGACAAGCACAGATACGCAGTATTTT.

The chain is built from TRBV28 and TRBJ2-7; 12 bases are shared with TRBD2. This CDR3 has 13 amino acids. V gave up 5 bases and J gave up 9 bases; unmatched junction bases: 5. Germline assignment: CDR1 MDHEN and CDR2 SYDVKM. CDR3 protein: CASSKPGLAGQYF. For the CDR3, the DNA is TGTGCCAGCAGTAAACCGGGACTAGCGGGGCAGTACTTC.